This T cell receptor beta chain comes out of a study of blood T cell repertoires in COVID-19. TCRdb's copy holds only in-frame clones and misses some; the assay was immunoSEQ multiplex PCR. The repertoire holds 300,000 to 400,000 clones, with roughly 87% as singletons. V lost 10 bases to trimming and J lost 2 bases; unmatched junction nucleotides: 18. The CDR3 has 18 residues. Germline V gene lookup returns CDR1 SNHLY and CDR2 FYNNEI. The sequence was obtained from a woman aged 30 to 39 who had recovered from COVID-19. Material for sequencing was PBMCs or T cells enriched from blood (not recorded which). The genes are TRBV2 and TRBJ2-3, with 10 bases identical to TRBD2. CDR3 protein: CAIRNRPGLAIFTDTQYF. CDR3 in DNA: TGTGCCATCCGGAACCGACCGGGACTAGCGATTTTCACAGATACGCAGTATTTT.